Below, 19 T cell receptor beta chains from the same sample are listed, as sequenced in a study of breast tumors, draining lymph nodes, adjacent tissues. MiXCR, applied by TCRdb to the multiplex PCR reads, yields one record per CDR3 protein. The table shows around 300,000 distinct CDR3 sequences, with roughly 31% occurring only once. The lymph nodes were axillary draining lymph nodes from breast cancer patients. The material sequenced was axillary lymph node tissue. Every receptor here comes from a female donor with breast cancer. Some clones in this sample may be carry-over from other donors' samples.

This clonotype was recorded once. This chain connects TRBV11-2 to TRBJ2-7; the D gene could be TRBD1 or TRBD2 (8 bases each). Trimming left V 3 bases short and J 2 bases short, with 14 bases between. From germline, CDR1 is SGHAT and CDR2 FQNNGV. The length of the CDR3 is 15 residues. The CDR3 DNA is TGTGCCAGCAGCTTGCGGGGGGACAGGACCTACGAGCAGTACTTC. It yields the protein CASSLRGDRTYEQYF.

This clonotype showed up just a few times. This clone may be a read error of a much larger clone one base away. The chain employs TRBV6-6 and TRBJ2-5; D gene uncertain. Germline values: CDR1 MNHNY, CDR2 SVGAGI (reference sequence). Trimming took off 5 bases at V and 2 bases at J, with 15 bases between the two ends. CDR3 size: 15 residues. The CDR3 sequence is CASSHLPRLQETQYF. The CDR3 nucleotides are TGTGCCAGCAGTCATCTCCCCCGCCTACAAGAGACCCAGTACTTC.

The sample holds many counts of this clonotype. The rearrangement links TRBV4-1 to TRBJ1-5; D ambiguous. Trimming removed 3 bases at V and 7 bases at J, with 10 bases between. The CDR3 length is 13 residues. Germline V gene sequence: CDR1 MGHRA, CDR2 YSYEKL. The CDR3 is CASSQLGIQPQHF. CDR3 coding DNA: TGCGCCAGCAGCCAGTTGGGGATACAGCCCCAGCATTTT.

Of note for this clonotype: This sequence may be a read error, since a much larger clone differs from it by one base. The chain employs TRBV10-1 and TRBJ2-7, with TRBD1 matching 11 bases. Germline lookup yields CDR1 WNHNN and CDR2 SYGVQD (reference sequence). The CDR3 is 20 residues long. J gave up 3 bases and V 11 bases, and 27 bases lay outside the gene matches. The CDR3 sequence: CARGTLEDRGLDVRGYEQYF. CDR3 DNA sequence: TGCGCCCGCGGAACCCTGGAGGACAGGGGGCTAGACGTACGGGGCTACGAGCAGTACTTC.

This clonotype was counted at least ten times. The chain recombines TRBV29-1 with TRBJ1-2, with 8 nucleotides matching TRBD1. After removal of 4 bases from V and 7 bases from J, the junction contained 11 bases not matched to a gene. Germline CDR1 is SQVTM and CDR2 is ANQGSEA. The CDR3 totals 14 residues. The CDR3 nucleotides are TGCAGCGTTGGGCACCTGGGGACAGGCTGTGGCTACACCTTC. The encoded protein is CSVGHLGTGCGYTF.

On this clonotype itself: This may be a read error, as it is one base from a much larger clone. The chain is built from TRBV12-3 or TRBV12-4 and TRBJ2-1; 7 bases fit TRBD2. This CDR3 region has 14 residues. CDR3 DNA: TGTGCCAGCGGAATACTAGCGACCTACGATGAGCAGTTCTTC. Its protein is CASGILATYDEQFF.

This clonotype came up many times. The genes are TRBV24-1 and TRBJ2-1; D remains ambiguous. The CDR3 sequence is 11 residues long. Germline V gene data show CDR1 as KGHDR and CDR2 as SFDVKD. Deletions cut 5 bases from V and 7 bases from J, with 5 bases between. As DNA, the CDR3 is TGTGCCACCAGTGTTCAAAATGAGCAGTTCTTC. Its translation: CATSVQNEQFF.

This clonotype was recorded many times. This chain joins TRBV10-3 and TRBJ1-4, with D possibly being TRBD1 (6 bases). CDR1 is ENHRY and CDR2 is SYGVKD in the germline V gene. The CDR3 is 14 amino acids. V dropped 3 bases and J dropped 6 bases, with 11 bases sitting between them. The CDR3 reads CAISDLGADEKLFF. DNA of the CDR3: TGTGCCATCAGTGATTTGGGGGCGGATGAAAAACTGTTTTTT.

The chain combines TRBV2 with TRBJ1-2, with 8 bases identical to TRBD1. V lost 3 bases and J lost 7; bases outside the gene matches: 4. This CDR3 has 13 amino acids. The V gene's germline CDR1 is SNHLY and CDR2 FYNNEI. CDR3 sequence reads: CASSEQGASGYTF. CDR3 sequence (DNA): TGTGCCAGCAGTGAGCAGGGGGCCAGTGGCTACACCTTC.

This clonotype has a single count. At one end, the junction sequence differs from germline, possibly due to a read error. The CDR3 bases are TGTGCCGGCAGCGTAGGTGGACTAGCGGGAGGAGGGGAGCTGTTTTTT. The encoded protein is CAGSVGGLAGGGELFF. This chain uses TRBV9 with TRBJ2-2, with 14 bases matching TRBD2. Looked up from germline, CDR1 is SGDLS and CDR2 is YYNGEE. This CDR3 has 16 residues. The whole variable domain, filled in from reference TRBV9 and TRBJ2-2, reads DSGVTQTPKHLITATGQRVTLRCSPRSGDLSVYWYQQSLDQGLQFLIQYYNGEERAKGNILERFSAQQFPDLHSELNLSSLELGDSALYFCAGSVGGLAGGGELFFGEGSRLTVL.

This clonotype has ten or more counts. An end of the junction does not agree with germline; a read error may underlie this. CDR3 nucleotides: TGTGCTAGCAGCTTAGGTCTAGCGGAGACCAATGAGCAGTTCTTC. Translating it yields CASSLGLAETNEQFF. The chain employs TRBV7-7 and TRBJ2-1; TRBD2 matches 7 bases. The CDR3 consists of 15 residues. Germline CDR1 and CDR2: SSHAT and FNYEAQ (reference sequence).

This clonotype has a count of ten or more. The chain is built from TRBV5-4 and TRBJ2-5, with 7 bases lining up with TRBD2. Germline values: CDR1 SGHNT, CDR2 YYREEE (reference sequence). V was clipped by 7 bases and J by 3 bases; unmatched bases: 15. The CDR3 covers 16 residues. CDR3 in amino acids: CASQRSSAGVKETQYF. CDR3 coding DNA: TGTGCCAGCCAGAGGAGCTCGGCGGGAGTGAAAGAGACCCAGTACTTC.

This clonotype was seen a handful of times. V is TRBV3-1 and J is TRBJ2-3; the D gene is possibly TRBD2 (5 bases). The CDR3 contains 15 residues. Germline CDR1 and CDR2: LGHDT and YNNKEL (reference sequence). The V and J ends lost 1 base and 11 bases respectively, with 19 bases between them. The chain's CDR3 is CASSQGLDLLGGQYF. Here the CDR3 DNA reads TGTGCCAGCAGCCAAGGGCTGGACTTGCTAGGCGGGCAGTATTTT.

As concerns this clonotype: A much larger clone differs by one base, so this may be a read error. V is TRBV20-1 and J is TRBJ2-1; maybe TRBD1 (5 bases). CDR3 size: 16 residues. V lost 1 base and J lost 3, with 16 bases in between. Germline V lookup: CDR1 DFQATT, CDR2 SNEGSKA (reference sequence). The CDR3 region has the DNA TGCAGTGCTAGAGGCCGAGCAGGGATTTTCTACAATGAGCAGTTCTTC. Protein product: CSARGRAGIFYNEQFF.

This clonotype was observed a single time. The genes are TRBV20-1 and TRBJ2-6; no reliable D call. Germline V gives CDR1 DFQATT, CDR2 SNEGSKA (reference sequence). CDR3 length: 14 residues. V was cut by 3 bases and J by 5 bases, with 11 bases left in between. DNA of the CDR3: TGCAGTGCTAGGATCCCCACACGGGCCAACGTCCTGACTTTC. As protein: CSARIPTRANVLTF.

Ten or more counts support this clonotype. The DNA for the CDR3 is TGTGCCAGCGGACAGGGGCCGGTTGGAAACACCATATATTTT. Translated, it gives CASGQGPVGNTIYF. The V gene is TRBV19, the J gene TRBJ1-3; TRBD1 matches 9 bases. CDR3 length: 14 amino acids. Trimming removed 9 bases from V and 3 bases from J; junction bases left unmatched: 6. Germline CDR1 is LNHDA and CDR2 is SQIVND (reference sequence).

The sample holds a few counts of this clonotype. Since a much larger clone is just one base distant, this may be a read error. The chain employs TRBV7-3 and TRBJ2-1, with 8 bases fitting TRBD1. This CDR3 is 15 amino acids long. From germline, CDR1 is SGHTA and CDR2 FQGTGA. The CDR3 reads CASSPNRGAYNEQLF. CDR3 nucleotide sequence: TGTGCCAGCAGCCCAAACAGGGGGGCCTACAATGAGCAGCTCTTC.

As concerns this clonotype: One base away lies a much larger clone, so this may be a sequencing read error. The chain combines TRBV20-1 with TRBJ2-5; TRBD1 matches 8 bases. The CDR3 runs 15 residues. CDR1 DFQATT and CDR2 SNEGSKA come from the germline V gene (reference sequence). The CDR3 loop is CGARAPGGGQETQYF. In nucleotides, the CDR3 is TGCGGTGCTAGAGCCCCAGGGGGCGGGCAAGAGACCCAGTACTTC.

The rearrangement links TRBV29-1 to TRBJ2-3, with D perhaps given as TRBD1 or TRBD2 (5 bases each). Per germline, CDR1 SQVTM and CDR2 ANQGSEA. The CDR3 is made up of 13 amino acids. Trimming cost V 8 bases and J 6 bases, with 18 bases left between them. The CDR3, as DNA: TGCAGCTTACGGGGACCTAACCTCGATACGCAGTATTTT. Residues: CSLRGPNLDTQYF.